Shown below are 29 T cell receptor beta chains from a single sample sequenced in a study of CD8 T cells in ankylosing spondylitis. Study-level results: One TCR beta motif, made up of roughly eight highly homologous variants, appeared characteristic of ankylosing spondylitis blood.

No cognate antigen is known for these TCRs. Each CDR3 protein is one row after TCRdb ran MiXCR on the 5' RACE reads. The repertoire holds 700,000 to 1,000,000 distinct CDR3 sequences, with 12% as singletons. The sequencing input was blood, either unsorted or a sorted T cell fraction (not recorded which). All receptors derive from a male donor with ankylosing spondylitis.

V gene TRBV10-3 combines with J gene TRBJ1-2; D not certain. This CDR3 contains 13 residues. The ends were cut back, 2 bases at V and 6 bases at J, with 10 bases in the middle. CDR1 and CDR2 (germline): ENHRY, SYGVKD. The CDR3 DNA reads TGTGCCATCAGTGAGAAGGCGGGAGATGGCTACACCTTC. This encodes CAISEKAGDGYTF.

CDR3: CASSDPSEDGELFF. The CDR3, as DNA: TGTGCCAGCAGCGACCCCTCGGAGGACGGGGAGCTGTTTTTT. The V call is TRBV9, the J call TRBJ2-2; possibly TRBD2 for D (5 bases). V gave up 3 bases and J gave up 7 bases, with 13 bases separating them. CDR1 and CDR2 from the germline V gene are SGDLS and YYNGEE. The CDR3 totals 14 residues.

J is TRBJ2-1 and V is TRBV28, with 8 bases aligning to TRBD1. Germline CDR1 reads MDHEN; CDR2 reads SYDVKM. The V and J ends lost 5 bases and 4 bases, in that order; junction bases with no gene match: 10. This CDR3 spans 16 amino acids. The CDR3 loop reads CASSDQGAGTYNEQFF. CDR3 sequence (DNA): TGTGCCAGCAGTGACCAGGGGGCCGGGACGTACAATGAGCAGTTCTTC.

The chain employs TRBV4-2 and TRBJ2-1; D ambiguous. With 2 bases removed from V and 5 bases from J, the gap between germline ends came to 10 bases. The germline V gene encodes CDR1 LGHNA and CDR2 YNFKEQ. CDR3 length: 14 amino acids. For the CDR3, the DNA is TGTGCCAGCAGCCAATTGATACAGAACAATGAGCAGTTCTTC. It yields the protein CASSQLIQNNEQFF.

The sample holds many counts of this clonotype. This chain joins TRBV20-1 and TRBJ2-5; TRBD1 matches 8 bases. The CDR3 consists of 14 residues. Germline loops: CDR1 DFQATT, CDR2 SNEGSKA (reference sequence). J gave up 10 bases and V 5 bases, and 15 bases lay outside the gene matches. In DNA form, the CDR3 reads TGCAGTGCTGGGACAGGACCGAGCATGGGTGACCAGTACTTC. It translates to CSAGTGPSMGDQYF.

The chain couples TRBV5-1 to TRBJ2-5; D unresolved. The CDR3 has 14 residues. V was shortened by 0 bases and J by 4 bases, with 10 bases between the two germline ends. Looked up from germline, CDR1 is SGHRS and CDR2 is YFSETQ. Here the CDR3 reads CASSLVASLETQYF. In DNA, the CDR3 is TGCGCCAGCAGCTTGGTTGCCTCCTTAGAGACCCAGTACTTC.

This clonotype showed up just a few times. V gene TRBV7-2 combines with J gene TRBJ1-1; a possible D gene is TRBD1 (5 bases). V gave up 10 bases and J gave up 11 bases, with 23 bases separating them. CDR3 length: 13 residues. Looked up from germline, CDR1 is SGHTA and CDR2 is FQGNSA. The CDR3 coding sequence is TGTGCCATCCAGTTCCTCAGGGAGGGGCATGCTTTCTTT. Its protein product is CAIQFLREGHAFF. The full variable domain, its missing parts supplied by reference TRBV7-2 and TRBJ1-1, is GAGVSQSPSNKVTEKGKDVELRCDPISGHTALYWYRQSLGQGLEFLIYFQGNSAPDKSGLPSDRFSAERTGGSVSTLTIQRTQQEDSAVYLCAIQFLREGHAFFGQGTRLTVV.

This clonotype was seen repeatedly, ten times or more. The V gene is TRBV10-3, the J gene TRBJ1-2; 7 nucleotides agree with TRBD1. The junction had 5 bases not matched to a gene; V was cut back by 4 bases and J by 6 bases. The CDR3 totals 13 residues. CDR1 is ENHRY and CDR2 is SYGVKD in the germline V gene. CDR3 loop: CAISASGGDGYTF. Here the CDR3 DNA reads TGTGCCATCAGTGCGTCAGGGGGAGATGGCTACACCTTC.

This clonotype came up a few times. The chain uses TRBV7-2 and TRBJ2-7; a possible D gene is TRBD2 (7 bases). This CDR3 is 16 amino acids long. CDR1 is SGHTA and CDR2 is FQGNSA in the germline V gene. The ends were cut back, 5 bases at V and 0 bases at J, with 17 bases in the middle. CDR3 coding DNA: TGTGCCAGCAGCCGCGCGGGGGCTAGCGGCTCCTACGAGCAGTACTTC. This translates into CASSRAGASGSYEQYF.

This chain joins TRBV20-1 and TRBJ2-3; unclear D gene. Germline V CDR1 and CDR2: DFQATT, SNEGSKA (reference sequence). This CDR3 comprises 11 residues. Trimming removed 7 bases from V and 0 bases from J, with 5 bases in between. The CDR3 reads CSERSTDTQYF. The DNA of the CDR3 is TGCAGTGAGAGGAGCACAGATACGCAGTATTTT.

This chain uses TRBV20-1 with TRBJ1-5; TRBD1 might be the D (5 bases). The CDR3 is 14 residues long. CDR1 and CDR2 (germline): DFQATT, SNEGSKA (reference sequence). Trimming took off 6 bases at V and 8 bases at J, with 20 bases between the two ends. CDR3 loop: CSAYRQGTQKPQHF. Here the CDR3 DNA reads TGCAGTGCCTATAGGCAGGGTACGCAGAAGCCCCAGCATTTT.

In its sample, this clonotype was seen a few times. V gene TRBV6-1 combines with J gene TRBJ2-3; 9 bases agree with TRBD2. Germline CDR1 and CDR2: MNHNS and SASEGT. V gave up 7 bases and J gave up 3 bases; unmatched junction bases: 5. CDR3 length equals 14 residues. CDR3 loop: CASIWRGGTDTQYF. The CDR3 DNA is TGTGCCAGCATATGGCGGGGGGGAACAGATACGCAGTATTTT.

The chain recombines TRBV6-5 with TRBJ2-7, with 8 bases aligning to TRBD1. The CDR3 has 14 amino acids. The V and J ends lost 2 bases and 3 bases, in that order; junction bases with no gene match: 3. Per the germline V gene, CDR1 is MNHEY and CDR2 is SVGAGI. The CDR3 sequence is CASSYHGQGYEQYF. The CDR3 DNA reads as TGTGCCAGCAGTTACCACGGACAGGGCTACGAGCAGTACTTC.

This clonotype was found many times. The V call is TRBV5-1, the J call TRBJ2-2; D unresolved. Germline values: CDR1 SGHRS, CDR2 YFSETQ. CDR3 length equals 15 residues. V lost 4 bases and J 3 bases, leaving 13 bases between the germline ends. This CDR3 is CASSRDMGHTGELFF. CDR3 sequence (DNA): TGCGCCAGCAGCCGAGATATGGGTCACACCGGGGAGCTGTTTTTT.

The table lists this clonotype with a few counts. V usage is TRBV4-3 and J usage is TRBJ1-2, with TRBD1 identical over 7 bases. The CDR3 consists of 14 residues. In germline, CDR1 is LGHNA, CDR2 YSLEER. The V gene end was trimmed by 4 bases and the J gene end by 2 bases; junction bases not matched to a gene: 4. CDR3 in DNA: TGCGCCAGCAGCCTACAGGGGATCAACTATGGCTACACCTTC. Translating gives CASSLQGINYGYTF.

The rearrangement uses TRBV7-9 and TRBJ2-1, with 9 bases aligning to TRBD2. V shed 5 bases, J shed 8 bases, and the junction held 13 bases outside the gene matches. Per germline, CDR1 SEHNR and CDR2 FQNEAQ (reference sequence). The CDR3 extends over 16 amino acids. This chain's CDR3 is CASSRVAGARGDEQFF. CDR3 DNA: TGTGCCAGCAGCCGAGTAGCGGGAGCCCGGGGGGATGAGCAGTTCTTC.

This clonotype was seen a few times. The chain combines TRBV6-1 with TRBJ2-7; tentatively, D is TRBD2 (6 bases). The CDR3 is made up of 16 amino acids. The V gene lost 5 bases and the J gene lost 3 bases, with 20 bases spanning the gap. CDR1 is MNHNS and CDR2 is SASEGT in the germline V gene. CDR3 residues: CASSTPRGGADYEQYF. The CDR3 nucleotides are TGTGCCAGCAGTACCCCTCGAGGAGGGGCTGACTACGAGCAGTACTTC.

This clonotype was seen only a few times. V is TRBV10-3 and J is TRBJ1-4; D gene unclear. The ends were cut back, 4 bases at V and 3 bases at J, with 6 bases in the middle. Germline V gene lookup returns CDR1 ENHRY and CDR2 SYGVKD. This CDR3 region has 13 residues. The CDR3 coding sequence is TGTGCCATCAGTGGCGGACCTAATGAAAAACTGTTTTTT. Translated, it gives CAISGGPNEKLFF.

This clonotype was seen a single time. This chain joins TRBV20-1 and TRBJ2-7; no clear D. The ends were cut back, 0 bases at V and 2 bases at J, with 11 bases in the middle. Germline values: CDR1 DFQATT, CDR2 SNEGSKA (reference sequence). The CDR3 loop spans 14 amino acids. CDR3 loop: CSAREGRLPYEQYF. The CDR3, as DNA: TGCAGTGCTAGAGAAGGACGGCTACCCTACGAGCAGTACTTC.

This clonotype was observed at least ten times. The CDR3 loop reads CSAPAEGTDTQYF. CDR3 bases: TGCAGTGCTCCCGCGGAAGGGACAGATACGCAGTATTTT. J is TRBJ2-3 and V is TRBV20-1; unclear D gene. CDR3 length: 13 amino acids. V was trimmed by 5 bases and J by 3 bases, leaving 12 bases between them. Germline assignment: CDR1 DFQATT and CDR2 SNEGSKA (reference sequence).

This clonotype occurred a few times. CDR3 nucleotide sequence: TGTGCCAGCAGTCCCACAGAACCGGGACAGGGAATCTACAATGAGCAGTTCTTC. Its translation: CASSPTEPGQGIYNEQFF. The chain is built from TRBV27 and TRBJ2-1; 9 nucleotides match TRBD1. The ends lost 5 bases at V and 3 bases at J; junction bases unmatched: 14. This CDR3 has 18 residues. CDR1 is MNHEY, CDR2 SMNVEV, per germline (reference sequence).

This clonotype has only a few counts. V and J are TRBV7-9 and TRBJ1-1; D is ambiguous. The CDR3 runs 14 residues. V was pared by 4 bases and J by 4 bases, with 13 bases between. The germline gives CDR1 SEHNR, CDR2 FQNEAQ (reference sequence). This CDR3 is CASSSNLYGTEAFF. The CDR3 nucleotides are TGTGCCAGCAGCTCAAACTTGTATGGCACTGAAGCTTTCTTT. The full variable domain, its missing parts supplied by reference TRBV7-9 and TRBJ1-1, is DTGVSQNPRHKITKRGQNVTFRCDPISEHNRLYWYRQTLGQGPEFLTYFQNEAQLEKSRLLSDRFSAERPKGSFSTLEIQRTEQGDSAMYLCASSSNLYGTEAFFGQGTRLTVV.

V usage is TRBV18 and J usage is TRBJ2-1, with TRBD1 identical over 8 bases. Trimming took 0 bases from V and 5 from J; bases not matched to a gene: 6. Germline V gene lookup returns CDR1 KGHSH and CDR2 LQKENI. The CDR3 spans 16 residues. The CDR3 loop reads CASSPPTGGKDNEQFF. The CDR3 bases are TGTGCCAGCTCACCACCAACAGGGGGGAAAGACAATGAGCAGTTCTTC.

In this sample, this clonotype turned up a few times. The J gene is TRBJ2-3, the V gene TRBV20-1; D remains unclear. The germline V gene has CDR1 DFQATT and CDR2 SNEGSKA (reference sequence). This CDR3 contains 13 residues. Trimming stripped 3 bases from V and 4 bases from J, with 11 bases between. CDR3 sequence (DNA): TGCAGTGCTAGGCAGGTAGTGGCAGATACGCAGTATTTT. This sequence encodes CSARQVVADTQYF.

This clonotype was seen at least ten times. This chain joins TRBV20-1 and TRBJ2-7; 11 nucleotides agree with TRBD2. CDR3 size: 14 residues. Trimming cost V 3 bases and J 4 bases; bases outside gene matches: 5. Germline V gives CDR1 DFQATT, CDR2 SNEGSKA (reference sequence). This chain's CDR3 is CSARPTSGGYEQYF. As DNA, the CDR3 is TGCAGTGCTAGGCCCACTAGCGGGGGTTACGAGCAGTACTTC.

This clonotype was picked up a small number of times. The chain is built from TRBV29-1 and TRBJ2-3; D is possibly TRBD2 (7 bases). The CDR3 is 13 residues long. The V and J ends lost 6 bases and 5 bases respectively, with 15 bases between them. Germline CDR1 SQVTM, CDR2 ANQGSEA. CDR3 DNA: TGCAGCGTGGGGGGGGGGCGCGGAGATACGCAGTATTTT. As protein: CSVGGGRGDTQYF.

This clonotype was seen a few times. The rearrangement links TRBV20-1 to TRBJ1-5; 11 positions match TRBD1. Germline trimming cut 6 bases from V and 8 bases from J; bases unmatched to any gene: 12. Germline CDR1 and CDR2: DFQATT and SNEGSKA (reference sequence). The CDR3 contains 15 residues. The DNA of the CDR3 is TGCAGTGCCGCAAAAGGGACAGGGGGTACGGAGCCCCAGCATTTT. Its protein product is CSAAKGTGGTEPQHF.

This clonotype was counted a few times. The V call is TRBV20-1, the J call TRBJ2-7, with D possibly matching TRBD2 (5 bases). Germline V gene data show CDR1 as DFQATT and CDR2 as SNEGSKA (reference sequence). V was clipped by 2 bases and J by 5 bases, with 13 bases between them. CDR3 size: 13 residues. The CDR3 loop is CSARKDHGNEQYF. In DNA, the CDR3 is TGCAGTGCTAGAAAGGACCACGGGAACGAGCAGTACTTC.

In DNA, the CDR3 is TGTGCCATCAGAGCAGGGGATGAAAAACTGTTTTTT. Protein sequence: CAIRAGDEKLFF. The chain couples TRBV10-3 to TRBJ1-4; D possibly corresponds to TRBD1 (6 bases). The germline gives CDR1 ENHRY, CDR2 SYGVKD. There are 12 residues in the CDR3. V was shortened by 6 bases and J by 6 bases, with 8 bases between the two germline ends.